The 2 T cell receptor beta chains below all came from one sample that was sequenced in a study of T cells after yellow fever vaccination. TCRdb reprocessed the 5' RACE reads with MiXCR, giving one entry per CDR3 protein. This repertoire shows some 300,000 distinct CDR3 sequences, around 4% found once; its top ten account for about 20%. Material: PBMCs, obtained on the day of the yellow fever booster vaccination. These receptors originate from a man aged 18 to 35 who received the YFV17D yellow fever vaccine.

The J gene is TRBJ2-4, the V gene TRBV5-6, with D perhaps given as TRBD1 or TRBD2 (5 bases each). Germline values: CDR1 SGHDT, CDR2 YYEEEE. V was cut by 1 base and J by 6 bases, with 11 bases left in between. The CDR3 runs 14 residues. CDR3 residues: CASSLSGRRNIQYF. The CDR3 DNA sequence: TGTGCCAGCAGCTTGTCGGGGCGCCGAAACATTCAGTACTTC.

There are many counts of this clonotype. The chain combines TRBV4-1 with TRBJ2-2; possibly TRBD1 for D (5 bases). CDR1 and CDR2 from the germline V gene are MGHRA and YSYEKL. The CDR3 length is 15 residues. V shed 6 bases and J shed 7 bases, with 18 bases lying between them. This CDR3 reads CASRQSGQGNGELFF. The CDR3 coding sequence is TGCGCCAGCAGACAGTCAGGGCAGGGAAACGGGGAGCTGTTTTTT.